A single sample is the source of the 21 T cell receptor beta chains below, sequenced in a study of T cells in localized non-small cell lung cancer. This table comes from immunoSEQ multiplex PCR, and its TCRdb copy is limited to in-frame clones, with some not included. The profile shows 1,500 to 2,000 clones, roughly 20% of them singletons. This specimen was normal lung tissue next to the tumor, taken before any cancer treatment. The receptors here all came from a woman aged 40-69 years with stage I lung adenocarcinoma.

The chain recombines TRBV19 with TRBJ1-2; tentatively, D is TRBD1 (6 bases). V was trimmed by 1 base and J by 6 bases, leaving 12 bases between them. Germline CDR1 reads LNHDA; CDR2 reads SQIVND (reference sequence). This CDR3 is 14 amino acids long. The CDR3 sequence: CASSIGRDIDGYTF. CDR3 DNA sequence: TGTGCCAGTAGTATAGGCCGGGACATCGATGGCTACACCTTC.

This clone was seen a few times. V is TRBV4-1 and J is TRBJ2-1; 8 positions match TRBD2. The germline V gene has CDR1 MGHRA and CDR2 YSYEKL. The CDR3 runs to 14 residues. V shed 1 base, J shed 9 bases, and the junction held 5 bases outside the gene matches. This chain's CDR3 is CASSQAAGVLEQFF. CDR3 nucleotides: TGCGCCAGCAGCCAAGCAGCGGGGGTCCTTGAGCAGTTCTTC.

This clone was counted a few times. The chain employs TRBV11-3 and TRBJ1-2, with TRBD1 identical over 9 bases. The junction had 10 bases not matched to a gene; V was cut back by 2 bases and J by 6 bases. The CDR3 spans 16 residues. CDR1 and CDR2 (germline): SGHNT, YENEEA. As DNA, the CDR3 is TGTGCCAGCAGCTTAATCGCCGGGACAGGGAACAATGGCTACACCTTC. It translates to CASSLIAGTGNNGYTF.

This clone was observed a few times. The chain links TRBV12-2 to TRBJ1-1; the D call in the table, TRBD1, was not verified against the DNA. TRBV12-2 is assigned pseudogene status. CDR3 size: 18 residues. This chain's CDR3 is CASRSPETGGEWNTEAFF. The CDR3 DNA reads TGTGCAAGTCGCTCTCCGGAGACAGGGGGCGAGTGGAACACTGAAGCTTTCTTT.

This clone appeared a few times. The chain employs TRBV6-8 and TRBJ2-7; maybe TRBD2 (5 bases). The V gene lost 0 bases and the J gene lost 6 bases, with 12 bases spanning the gap. The CDR3 runs 14 residues. Germline CDR1 and CDR2: MNHGY and SAAAGT. The CDR3 nucleotides are TGTGCCAGCAGTTACTCCACCGAGGGTGCCGAGCAGTACTTC. Translating gives CASSYSTEGAEQYF.

This clone was recorded a few times. V usage is TRBV6-8 and J usage is TRBJ2-1, with D perhaps matching TRBD1 or TRBD2 (5 bases each). V was clipped by 0 bases and J by 5 bases, with 5 bases between them. This CDR3 spans 13 amino acids. Germline V gives CDR1 MNHGY, CDR2 SAAAGT. CDR3 sequence (DNA): TGTGCCAGCAGTTACTCGGGGGACAATGAGCAGTTCTTC. This sequence encodes CASSYSGDNEQFF.

This chain connects TRBV12-5 to TRBJ2-3, with D possibly matching TRBD1 (5 bases). The CDR3 totals 12 residues. Looked up from germline, CDR1 is LGHNT and CDR2 is FRNRAP. This chain's CDR3 is CASTPQGDTQYF. CDR3 DNA: TGTGCCAGCACCCCGCAGGGAGATACGCAGTATTTT.

J is TRBJ1-2 and V is TRBV29-1; D gene uncertain. V was cut by 5 bases and J by 7 bases, with 17 bases left in between. CDR1 is SQVTM, CDR2 ANQGSEA, per germline. This CDR3 has 13 residues. The CDR3 is CSVRSGGSSGYTF. The CDR3 nucleotides read TGCAGCGTTCGCTCCGGTGGGAGTAGTGGCTACACCTTC.

This clone ranks as medium-sized. This chain joins TRBV6-8 and TRBJ2-7, with a tentative D call TRBD2 (5 bases). The V end was cut by 2 bases, the J end by 5 bases, with 7 bases between. Germline CDR1 MNHGY, CDR2 SAAAGT. This CDR3 contains 12 residues. CDR3 bases: TGTGCCAGCAGTTACCACGGGAACGAGCAGTACTTC. Translating it yields CASSYHGNEQYF.

In its sample, this clone is medium-sized. The V gene is TRBV11-3, the J gene TRBJ1-1, with D perhaps TRBD1 (5 bases). From germline, CDR1 is SGHNT and CDR2 YENEEA. The CDR3 runs 14 residues. V was pared by 6 bases and J by 5 bases, with 16 bases between. CDR3 nucleotides: TGTGCCAGCAGGTCCACCACGGGGGGAACTGAAGCTTTCTTT. Translation: CASRSTTGGTEAFF.

The chain carries TRBV18 and TRBJ2-1, with a weak D call TRBD2 (7 bases). This CDR3 is built from 17 residues. Trimming stripped 2 bases from V and 0 bases from J, with 14 bases between. Germline V CDR1 and CDR2: KGHSH, LQKENI. In nucleotides, the CDR3 is TGTGCCAGCTCACCATCTAAGGGGGGGAGCTCCTACAATGAGCAGTTCTTC. Translated: CASSPSKGGSSYNEQFF.

This clone was observed a handful of times. This chain links TRBV30 with TRBJ1-1; D is possibly TRBD1 (6 bases). Germline lookup yields CDR1 GTSNPN and CDR2 SVGIG (reference sequence). This CDR3 contains 14 residues. V lost 0 bases and J 6 bases, leaving 14 bases between the germline ends. CDR3 in amino acids: CAWSVLGAAPEAFF. The CDR3 DNA reads as TGTGCCTGGAGTGTACTGGGGGCCGCCCCTGAAGCTTTCTTT.

The rearrangement links TRBV15 to TRBJ2-3; 8 bases are shared with TRBD1. The germline CDR1 and CDR2 sequences are LNHNV and YYDKDF (reference sequence). Unmatched junction bases numbered 7, after V lost 0 bases and J lost 5 bases. The CDR3 spans 16 residues. The CDR3 nucleotides read TGTGCCACCAGCAGAGACAGGGGGCAGGGTGGAGATACGCAGTATTTT. Amino acids: CATSRDRGQGGDTQYF.

The chain combines TRBV6-8 with TRBJ2-1; 9 bases map to TRBD2. Germline assignment: CDR1 MNHGY and CDR2 SAAAGT. V was clipped by 7 bases and J by 4 bases; unmatched bases: 5. The CDR3 sequence is 14 residues long. The CDR3, as DNA: TGTGCCAGCAAAGGAGCGGGGGGATACAATGAGCAGTTCTTC. This sequence encodes CASKGAGGYNEQFF.

In this sample, this clone is medium-sized. The J gene is TRBJ1-5, the V gene TRBV11-3; 8 bases map to TRBD1. V lost 4 bases, J lost 1 base, and 9 bases stayed unmatched. CDR1 is SGHNT and CDR2 is YENEEA in the germline V gene. The CDR3 is made up of 17 amino acids. CDR3: CASSSHLRTGSNQPQHF. DNA for the CDR3: TGTGCCAGCAGCTCTCACCTCCGGACAGGGAGCAATCAGCCCCAGCATTTT.

The chain carries TRBV19 and TRBJ2-7, with D hard to call. Per the germline V gene, CDR1 is LNHDA and CDR2 is SQIVND (reference sequence). V was cut by 3 bases and J by 2 bases, with 11 bases left in between. The CDR3 is 14 residues long. The CDR3 region has the DNA TGTGCCAGTAGTATTTGGGAAGGGCCCTACGAGCAGTACTTC. As protein: CASSIWEGPYEQYF.

This clone has only a few counts. The V call is TRBV11-3, the J call TRBJ2-1, with D perhaps TRBD1 (5 bases). This CDR3 has 14 residues. Trimming took 5 bases from V and 7 from J, leaving 15 bases between them. From germline, CDR1 is SGHNT and CDR2 YENEEA. CDR3 protein: CASSIRVRLNEQFF. The CDR3 DNA reads as TGTGCCAGCAGCATCAGGGTAAGGTTGAATGAGCAGTTCTTC.

A few counts support this clone. The V call is TRBV5-1, the J call TRBJ2-2; 8 positions agree with TRBD2. This CDR3 comprises 17 residues. The germline V gene has CDR1 SGHRS and CDR2 YFSETQ. J gave up 5 bases and V 0 bases, and 9 bases lay outside the gene matches. The CDR3 DNA reads as TGCGCCAGCAGCTTGGCCCCGGGGGGGGAAAGGACCGGGGAGCTGTTTTTT. Translating it yields CASSLAPGGERTGELFF.

CDR3 in DNA: TGTGCCAGCTCACCACCGGTCTCCGGGAAAGGCGGGGAGCTGTTTTTT. Protein sequence: CASSPPVSGKGGELFF. This rearrangement joins TRBV18 to TRBJ2-2; D is perhaps TRBD2 (5 bases). Per the germline V gene, CDR1 is KGHSH and CDR2 is LQKENI. V lost 0 bases and J 7 bases, leaving 15 bases between the germline ends. This CDR3 region has 16 residues.

J is TRBJ1-5 and V is TRBV19, with D perhaps matching TRBD1 (6 bases). Germline CDR1 reads LNHDA; CDR2 reads SQIVND (reference sequence). The CDR3 has 15 residues. V shed 10 bases and J shed 0 bases, with 16 bases lying between them. The CDR3 is CATLRDNHSNQPQHF. The DNA for the CDR3 is TGTGCCACGCTCCGGGACAATCATAGCAATCAGCCCCAGCATTTT. Complete variable domain (other parts from reference TRBV19 and TRBJ1-5): DGGITQSPKYLFRKEGQNVTLSCEQNLNHDAMYWYRQDPGQGLRLIYYSQIVNDFQKGDIAEGYSVSREKKESFPLTVTSAQKNPTAFYLCATLRDNHSNQPQHFGDGTRLSIL.

The CDR3 sequence is CSVERGAGELFF. CDR3 DNA: TGCAGCGTTGAACGGGGGGCCGGGGAGCTGTTTTTT. This chain connects TRBV29-1 to TRBJ2-2; 7 bases are a match to TRBD2. The trim removed 2 bases at V and 6 bases at J, leaving 0 bases unmatched. Germline CDR1 reads SQVTM; CDR2 reads ANQGSEA. The CDR3 is 12 residues long.